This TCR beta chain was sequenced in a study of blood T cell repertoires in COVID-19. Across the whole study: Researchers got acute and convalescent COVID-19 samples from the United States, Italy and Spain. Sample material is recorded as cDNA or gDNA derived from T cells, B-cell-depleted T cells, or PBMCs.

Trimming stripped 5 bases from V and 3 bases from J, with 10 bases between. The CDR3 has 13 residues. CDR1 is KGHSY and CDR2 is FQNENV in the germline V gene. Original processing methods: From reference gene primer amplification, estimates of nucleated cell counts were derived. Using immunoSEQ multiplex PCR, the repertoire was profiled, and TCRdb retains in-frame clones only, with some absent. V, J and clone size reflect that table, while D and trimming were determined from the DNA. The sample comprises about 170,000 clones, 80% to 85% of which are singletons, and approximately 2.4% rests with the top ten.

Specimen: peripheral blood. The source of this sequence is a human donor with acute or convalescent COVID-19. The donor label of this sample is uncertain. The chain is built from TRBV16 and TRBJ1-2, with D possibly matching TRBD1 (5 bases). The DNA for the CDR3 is TGTGCCAGCAGCGTACAGGAACACTATGGCTACACCTTC. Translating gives CASSVQEHYGYTF.